This record concerns one T cell receptor beta chain sequence. The source of the sample is a study of blood T cell repertoires in COVID-19. This CDR3 region has 14 residues. Trimming removed 4 bases from V and 7 bases from J; junction bases left unmatched: 5. Germline assignment: CDR1 SGHNT and CDR2 YYREEE (reference sequence). The repertoire was sequenced with immunoSEQ multiplex PCR; TCRdb's copy has only in-frame clones and lacks some. Found here are 95,000 to 150,000 clones, around 87% of them singletons; the top ten hold 25% to 30%. The receptor was isolated from a woman aged 65 to 85 with acute or convalescent COVID-19. The V call is TRBV5-4, the J call TRBJ1-6, with 7 positions matching TRBD1. Sequencing was done on a sample of peripheral blood. The CDR3, as DNA: TGTGCCAGCAGCCCCCAGACAGGGAATTCACCCCTCCACTTT. It codes for CASSPQTGNSPLHF.